This T cell receptor (beta chain) was recorded in a study of blood T cells in healthy people across ages. Whole-study results and caveats: Those diversity estimates obtained from one million T cells were thought to be underestimates. Strongly correlated with naive T cell percentage was TCR beta diversity.

There are a few counts of this clonotype. Its antigen is unknown. Then a second PCR, running about 6 to 12 cycles, was carried out with a sample-barcoded 5' primer and a J-beta primer mix. A template-switch adaptor that had 12 random nucleotides put a tag on each cDNA molecule. MiXCR, run by TCRdb on the 5' RACE reads, gives a single entry per CDR3 protein. The sample has about 680,000 distinct CDR3 sequences, 49% seen once. Germline V gene data show CDR1 as MNHEY and CDR2 as SMNVEV (reference sequence). With 8 bases clipped from V and 8 bases from J, the junction kept 15 bases outside the gene matches. The CDR3 has 16 residues.

The chain is built from TRBV27 and TRBJ2-1, with 10 bases that match TRBD2. Sequenced input: blood. The receptor was derived from a woman aged 55-70 years in good health. The CDR3, as DNA: TGTGCCAGCGGAGTCCTAGCCAGCGGGAGGGCCGATGAGCAGTTCTTC. Its protein product is CASGVLASGRADEQFF.